What follows are 23 T cell receptor beta chains derived from one specimen sequenced in a study of cytomegalovirus exposure and HLA in healthy donors. Primers included in the PCR were 60 Vbeta and 13 Jbeta primers. Only in-frame clones appear in the TCRdb table, and some are missing; sequencing was by immunoSEQ multiplex PCR. This listing includes 91,000 or so clones. Sequencing used PBMCs. The receptors stem from a woman in her 30s in good health and CMV-seronegative.

V usage is TRBV5-1 and J usage is TRBJ2-1; 9 bases are a match to TRBD2. Unmatched junction bases numbered 4, after V lost 4 bases and J lost 2 bases. This CDR3 region has 15 residues. Germline V gene data show CDR1 as SGHRS and CDR2 as YFSETQ. The CDR3 sequence: CASSQTSGTYNEQFF. Written as DNA, the CDR3 is TGCGCCAGCAGCCAGACTAGCGGAACCTACAATGAGCAGTTCTTC.

With respect to this clone: At one end, the junction sequence differs from germline, possibly due to a read error. V gene TRBV7-3 combines with J gene TRBJ2-2, with D possibly TRBD1 on 5 matching bases. CDR1 and CDR2 (germline): SGHTA, FQGTGA. The CDR3 spans 15 residues. The CDR3 spells CASSPRSGNAGELFF. As DNA, the CDR3 is TGTGCCAGCAGCCCCCGGTCAGGGAACGCCGGGGAGCTGTTTTTT.

This chain joins TRBV5-1 and TRBJ2-7; 8 positions agree with TRBD1. The CDR3 length is 17 residues. V lost 0 bases, J lost 2 bases, and 10 bases stayed unmatched. Germline V gives CDR1 SGHRS, CDR2 YFSETQ. The CDR3 bases are TGCGCCAGCAGCTTGGGTAAGGGGGACAGGAAGCCCTACGAGCAGTACTTC. It is translated as CASSLGKGDRKPYEQYF.

V gene TRBV7-2 combines with J gene TRBJ2-7, with a weak D call TRBD1 (6 bases). Looked up from germline, CDR1 is SGHTA and CDR2 is FQGNSA. V shed 1 base and J shed 1 base, with 8 bases lying between them. The CDR3 totals 14 residues. The CDR3 is CASSLVGTSYEQYF. The CDR3 region has the DNA TGTGCCAGCAGCTTAGTAGGGACATCCTACGAGCAGTACTTC.

CDR3 sequence reads: CASSSSNRNIYEQYF. In DNA, the CDR3 is TGTGCCAGCAGCTCATCTAACAGGAATATCTACGAGCAGTACTTC. The J gene is TRBJ2-5, the V gene TRBV7-9; TRBD1 is a possible D gene (5 bases). The end of the DNA aligns better with TRBJ2-7, so the J call may be wrong. Germline values: CDR1 SEHNR, CDR2 FQNEAQ (reference sequence). The CDR3 has 15 amino acids.

As concerns this clone: Other DNA sequences in this sample translate to the same CDR3. The rearrangement links TRBV10-3 to TRBJ2-3, with a tentative D call TRBD1 (6 bases). Trimming left V 5 bases short and J 8 bases short, with 20 bases between. Germline CDR1 and CDR2: ENHRY and SYGVKD. This CDR3 spans 15 amino acids. The CDR3 DNA follows: TGTGCCATCAGTAATCCGACAGGAGGAGGCTCTACGCAGTATTTT. This translates into CAISNPTGGGSTQYF.

The chain recombines TRBV4-1 with TRBJ1-5; TRBD1 matches 10 bases. Germline V gene lookup returns CDR1 MGHRA and CDR2 YSYEKL. This CDR3 has 15 amino acids. V trimming: 4 bases; J trimming: 1 base; junction bases outside the gene matches: 1. As DNA, the CDR3 is TGCGCCAGCAGCCGGGGACAGGGGAGCAATCAGCCCCAGCATTTT. Translated: CASSRGQGSNQPQHF.

The V gene is TRBV2, the J gene TRBJ2-5; D uncertain. Matching the DNA end better, TRBJ2-7 makes the J call doubtful. The CDR3 sequence is 12 residues long. The germline gives CDR1 SNHLY, CDR2 FYNNEI. The CDR3 nucleotides are TGTGCCAGCCTTACCCTCTCCTACGAGCAGTACTTC. It translates to CASLTLSYEQYF.

The chain employs TRBV29-1 and TRBJ2-7; 8 bases are shared with TRBD2. The V segment lost 3 bases and the J segment 2 bases; nucleotides outside the gene matches: 9. The CDR3 extends over 15 amino acids. CDR1 is SQVTM, CDR2 ANQGSEA, per germline. CDR3 sequence (DNA): TGCAGCGTTGAGGCGGGGCGGGGGGACCCCTACGAGCAGTACTTC. As protein: CSVEAGRGDPYEQYF.

The chain combines TRBV27 with TRBJ1-6; D uncertain. CDR3 size: 15 residues. Trimming cost V 0 bases and J 10 bases, with 13 bases left between them. CDR1 and CDR2 from the germline V gene are MNHEY and SMNVEV (reference sequence). CDR3 sequence (DNA): TGTGCCAGCAGTTTATCCCCGGGTACGGCCTCACCCCTCCACTTT. This codes for CASSLSPGTASPLHF.

V is TRBV5-8 and J is TRBJ2-7; 7 bases agree with TRBD1. V lost 4 bases and J lost 7; bases outside the gene matches: 8. The CDR3 length is 13 residues. The germline gives CDR1 SGHTS, CDR2 YDEGEE. The CDR3 here is CASSALPGGEQYF. Here the CDR3 DNA reads TGTGCCAGCAGCGCCCTCCCAGGGGGTGAGCAGTACTTC.

CDR3 DNA: TGTGCCAGCAGTGAGGCCGGGGGGCAGTTCTTC. This translates into CASSEAGGQFF. The chain links TRBV6-5 to TRBJ2-1, with D possibly TRBD2 on 6 matching bases. Germline lookup yields CDR1 MNHEY and CDR2 SVGAGI. The CDR3 length is 11 residues. The V end was cut by 5 bases, the J end by 12 bases, with 11 bases between.

This rearrangement joins TRBV9 to TRBJ2-2; 7 nucleotides agree with TRBD2. J was trimmed by 7 bases and V by 4 bases; bases with no gene match: 1. Germline values: CDR1 SGDLS, CDR2 YYNGEE. This CDR3 comprises 12 residues. Here the CDR3 DNA reads TGTGCCAGCAGCACTAGCGTCGGGGAGCTGTTTTTT. This encodes CASSTSVGELFF.

V is TRBV5-8 and J is TRBJ1-1; D is ambiguous. V was trimmed by 0 bases and J by 5 bases, leaving 11 bases between them. This CDR3 has 14 amino acids. Germline assignment: CDR1 SGHTS and CDR2 YDEGEE. The CDR3 protein is CASSLASRGTEAFF. CDR3 coding DNA: TGTGCCAGCAGCTTGGCCAGTCGAGGTACTGAAGCTTTCTTT.

The rearrangement uses TRBV20-1 and TRBJ2-5; possible D gene TRBD2, 5 bases. The assigned J gene may be wrong: the sequence end matches TRBJ2-7 better. The CDR3 runs to 11 residues. Per the germline V gene, CDR1 is DFQATT and CDR2 is SNEGSKA (reference sequence). The CDR3: CSASEGFEQYF. CDR3 DNA: TGCAGTGCTAGTGAGGGTTTCGAGCAGTACTTC.

V usage is TRBV5-1 and J usage is TRBJ1-4; perhaps TRBD1 as D (5 bases). V gave up 0 bases and J gave up 5 bases, with 14 bases separating them. This CDR3 spans 16 amino acids. From germline, CDR1 is SGHRS and CDR2 YFSETQ. In DNA, the CDR3 is TGCGCCAGCAGCTTGGCCGGGGGAGAAGGGAATGAAAAACTGTTTTTT. This encodes CASSLAGGEGNEKLFF.

V and J are TRBV28 and TRBJ2-2, with D possibly being TRBD1 (5 bases). The germline V gene has CDR1 MDHEN and CDR2 SYDVKM. Trimming pared 6 bases from V and 4 bases from J, leaving 9 bases between. The CDR3 extends over 13 amino acids. The CDR3 region has the DNA TGTGCCAGCAGCCCTAGGGGCACCGGGGAGCTGTTTTTT. As protein: CASSPRGTGELFF.

The chain couples TRBV23-1 to TRBJ2-3; TRBD1 aligns across 7 bases. TRBV23-1 is labeled an ORF, and its function is uncertain. This CDR3 is built from 17 residues. J gave up 4 bases and V 2 bases, and 12 bases lay outside the gene matches. CDR3 loop: CASSQNPQGEDADTQYF. The CDR3 bases are TGCGCCAGCAGTCAAAACCCCCAGGGGGAAGATGCAGATACGCAGTATTTT.

The CDR3 region has the DNA TGTGCCAGCAGTCCCGGGACAGGGGTTCGGGGCTACACCTTC. Translating it yields CASSPGTGVRGYTF. The gene calls are TRBV27 and TRBJ1-2; 10 bases match TRBD1. The CDR3 runs to 14 residues. CDR1 is MNHEY, CDR2 SMNVEV, per germline (reference sequence). The V gene end was trimmed by 5 bases and the J gene end by 8 bases; junction bases not matched to a gene: 8.

J is TRBJ1-2 and V is TRBV9; D perhaps matches TRBD1 (6 bases). The V end lost 4 bases, the J end lost 7 bases, and 20 bases lay between the germline ends. This CDR3 is 15 amino acids long. Germline V gene lookup returns CDR1 SGDLS and CDR2 YYNGEE. The CDR3 coding sequence is TGTGCCAGCAGCCCGAGACAGGTGACGGTAGGTGGCTACACCTTC. Translating gives CASSPRQVTVGGYTF.

This chain links TRBV27 with TRBJ1-5; the match to TRBD1 covers 10 bases. Trimming removed 6 bases from V and 6 bases from J; junction bases left unmatched: 8. Looked up from germline, CDR1 is MNHEY and CDR2 is SMNVEV (reference sequence). The CDR3 is 15 residues long. The CDR3 coding sequence is TGTGCCAGCAGCCGACAGGGGGCTCTGGGTCAGCCCCAGCATTTT. Protein: CASSRQGALGQPQHF.

The CDR3 coding sequence is TGCGCCAGCAGCCTAGCGGGAGTACGTGAGCAGTTCTTC. Encoded protein: CASSLAGVREQFF. The chain recombines TRBV5-1 with TRBJ2-1; 10 bases line up with TRBD2. The CDR3 is made up of 13 amino acids. With 4 bases clipped from V and 9 bases from J, the junction kept 4 bases outside the gene matches. CDR1 is SGHRS, CDR2 YFSETQ, per germline.

The chain combines TRBV29-1 with TRBJ2-5; D might be TRBD2 (6 bases). CDR1 and CDR2 from the germline V gene are SQVTM and ANQGSEA. There are 12 residues in the CDR3. The germline V and J ends were trimmed by 6 bases and 1 base, with 9 bases remaining between them. The CDR3 region is CSVGGAQETQYF. CDR3 coding DNA: TGCAGCGTCGGAGGGGCCCAAGAGACCCAGTACTTC.